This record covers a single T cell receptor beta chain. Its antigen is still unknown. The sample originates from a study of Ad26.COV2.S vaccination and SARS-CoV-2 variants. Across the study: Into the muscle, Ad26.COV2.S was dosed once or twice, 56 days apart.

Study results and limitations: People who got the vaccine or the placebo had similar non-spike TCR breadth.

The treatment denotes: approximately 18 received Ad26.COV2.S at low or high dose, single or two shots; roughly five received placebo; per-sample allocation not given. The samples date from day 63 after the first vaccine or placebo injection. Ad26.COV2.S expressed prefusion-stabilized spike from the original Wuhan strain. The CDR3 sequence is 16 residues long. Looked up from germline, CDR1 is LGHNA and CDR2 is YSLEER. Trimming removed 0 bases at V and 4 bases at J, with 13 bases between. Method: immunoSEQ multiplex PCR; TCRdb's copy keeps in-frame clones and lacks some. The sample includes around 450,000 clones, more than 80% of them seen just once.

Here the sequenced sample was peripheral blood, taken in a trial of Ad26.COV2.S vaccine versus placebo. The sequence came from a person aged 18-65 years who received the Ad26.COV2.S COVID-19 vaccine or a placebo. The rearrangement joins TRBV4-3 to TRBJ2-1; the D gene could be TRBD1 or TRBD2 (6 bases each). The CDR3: CASSQDRRGVYNEQFF. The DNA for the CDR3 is TGCGCCAGCAGCCAAGATCGGAGGGGGGTTTACAATGAGCAGTTCTTC.